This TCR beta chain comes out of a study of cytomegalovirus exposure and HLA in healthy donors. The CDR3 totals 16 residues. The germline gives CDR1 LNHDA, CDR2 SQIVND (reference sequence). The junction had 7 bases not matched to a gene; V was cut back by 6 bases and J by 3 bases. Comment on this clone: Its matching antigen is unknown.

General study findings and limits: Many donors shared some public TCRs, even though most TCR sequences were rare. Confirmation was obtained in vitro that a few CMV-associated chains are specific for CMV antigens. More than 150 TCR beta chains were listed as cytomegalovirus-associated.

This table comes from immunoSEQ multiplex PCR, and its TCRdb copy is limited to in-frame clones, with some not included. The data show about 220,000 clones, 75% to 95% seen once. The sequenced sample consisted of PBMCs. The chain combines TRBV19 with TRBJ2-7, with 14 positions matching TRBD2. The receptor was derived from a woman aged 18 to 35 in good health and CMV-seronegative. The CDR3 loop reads CASSTQGLAGDYEQYF. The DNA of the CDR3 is TGTGCCAGTAGCACACAGGGACTAGCGGGAGACTACGAGCAGTACTTC.